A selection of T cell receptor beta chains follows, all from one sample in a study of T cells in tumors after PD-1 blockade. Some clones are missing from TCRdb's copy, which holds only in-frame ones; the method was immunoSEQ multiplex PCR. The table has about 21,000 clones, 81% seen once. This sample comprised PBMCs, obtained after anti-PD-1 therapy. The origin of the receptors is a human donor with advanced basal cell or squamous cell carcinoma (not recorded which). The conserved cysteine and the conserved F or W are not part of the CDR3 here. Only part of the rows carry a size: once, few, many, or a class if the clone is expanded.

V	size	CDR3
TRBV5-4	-	ASSSRTGTQY
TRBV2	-	ASNLGGRTGELF
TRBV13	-	ASSLGTGGGYEQY
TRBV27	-	ASRDPGGPGELF
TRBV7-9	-	ASSFSLGTNTEAF
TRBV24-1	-	ATSRAGGFQGETQY
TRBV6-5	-	ASSNLGYEQY
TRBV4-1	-	ASSQDSGGRHTGELF
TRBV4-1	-	ASGDRGNTYEQY
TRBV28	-	ASSLGLAKIGNEQF
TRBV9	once	ASSASGGLSSYEQY
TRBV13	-	ASSTTRDSSGNTIY
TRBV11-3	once	ASSLDPSNTEAF
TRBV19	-	ASSIQAGGADTQY
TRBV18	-	ASSPGTDTQY
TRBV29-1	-	SSGLTQDTQY
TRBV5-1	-	ASSVAVPGSTDTQY
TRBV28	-	ASSLSPGLAGGNEQF
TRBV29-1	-	SATGTGGGEQY
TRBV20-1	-	SASEGFGAEAF
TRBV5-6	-	ASSLVRTAVGGEQY
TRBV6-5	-	ASTYRLAGTDTQY
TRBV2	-	ASSAGVQSNQPQH
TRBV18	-	ASSPTEGADTQY
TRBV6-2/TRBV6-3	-	ASSYWQGNYEQY
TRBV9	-	ASSATGGAETQY
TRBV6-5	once	ASSPRTSVNEQF
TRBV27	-	ASTRYISGANVLT
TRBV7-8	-	AGSGPGGVQETQY
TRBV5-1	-	ASTPIVGDTQY
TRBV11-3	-	ASSSDGETQY
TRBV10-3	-	AIGLGGTDTQY
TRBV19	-	ASSIDFSAANTIY
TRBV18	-	ASSPPGQTRNNQPQH
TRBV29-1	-	SVEDPFGTSYNEQF
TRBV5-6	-	ASSLYIGLAGTYGEQF
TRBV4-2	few	ASSQPGHLNTEAF
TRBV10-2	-	ASRTGNSYNEQF
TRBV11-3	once	ASSLEGRGTEAF
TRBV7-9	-	ASSLSRNTEAF
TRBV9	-	ASSLRTGDEQY
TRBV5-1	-	ASSLYRGDYEQY
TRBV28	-	ASSHGGPSYNEQF
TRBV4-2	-	ASSQDGDVTDTQY
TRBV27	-	ASSLSGWGPQH
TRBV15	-	ATSRLQGMEDNEGEKLF
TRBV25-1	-	ASSDSDRGLGGELF
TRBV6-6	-	ASTFSDRGYNEQF
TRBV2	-	ASSEGKTQGYT
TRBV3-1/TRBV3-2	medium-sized	ASSQDEEAGGFSADTQY
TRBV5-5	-	ATKRGWDSYEQY
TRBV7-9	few	ASSPDLSSYEQY
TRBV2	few	ASSYYEQY
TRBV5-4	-	ASSRHGVGVNEQF
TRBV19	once	ASNAARGSQTSEKLF
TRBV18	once	ASSPGQTGGRLTGELF
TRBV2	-	IRAGRKITEAF
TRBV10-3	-	AISASGRAVNEQF
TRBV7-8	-	ASSTQGLAQETQY